The entry that follows covers one T cell receptor (beta chain) sequence. Its antigen is unknown. No base-level quality is on record; no much larger clone is a single base apart. The data are from a study of regulatory T cells in long-lasting Graves disease (TCRdb year 2021). With respect to the entire study: Persistent Graves' disease meant more than 5 years of antithyroid drug treatment with TSH receptor autoantibodies that stayed positive. This study used TCR sequencing and RNA sequencing of peripheral blood to compare persistent Graves' disease patients against newly diagnosed Graves' disease patients. A total of around 35 samples underwent TCR sequencing: about 13 from persistent and about 20 from newly diagnosed Graves' disease patients. The study was conducted in China and was registered as a clinical trial. In the clinical cohort, patients with persistent Graves' disease had used antithyroid drugs for an average of around 9.9 years.

Libraries were constructed by multiplex PCR. The sequencer was an Illumina HiSeq 4000. iRepertoire HTBI primers and Arm-PCR amplification of CDR3 regions were used to construct TCR beta libraries. Gel purification was performed on PCR products prior to sequencing. For the original study's pipeline: Gene usage analysis of CDR3 amino acid clonotypes used the approximately 62 TRBV and some 15 TRBJ segments found across samples. Filtered high-quality paired reads were merged into contigs using COPE and FqMerger. BLAST was used to align contigs to the IMGT TRBV, TRBD and TRBJ reference genes, and CDR3 was defined following IMGT. Clonotypes above 0.1% frequency were classified as highly expanded clones. Shannon entropy was used to measure repertoire diversity, and the Gini coefficient was used to measure V-J evenness. A clonotype found in more than one individual was treated as public. The public reads were reanalyzed by TCRdb: fastp trimming at Q25, MiXCR alignment, in-frame beta chains only. One record per CDR3 amino acid sequence lists the most common genes and DNA. The V and J calls were determined by TCRdb, not by the authors. The sample table contains a few hundred thousand distinct CDR3 sequences; only one count was recorded for 20% to 25% of them. The ten largest clones represent 7% to 9% of the sample.

Via the germline V gene (reference sequence), CDR1 is DFQATT and CDR2 SNEGSKA. The CDR3, cysteine through phenylalanine, is 13 amino acids long. The kept DNA is CDR3 alone, 39 bases in frame from the first base. The junction shows trimming of 1 base on V and 6 bases on J, plus 12 bases between the germline ends. Overall results and qualifications from the work: As a limitation, the authors acknowledged that the small sample size may reduce accuracy. Sequencing and analysis were restricted to the TCR beta chain. Compared with newly diagnosed patients, patients with persistent Graves' disease had lower TCR Shannon entropy and fewer highly expanded clones, which suggests clonal expansion. TRBV28, TRBJ1-2 and TRBJ2-5 were preferentially used in persistent disease, while TRBV20-1 and TRBJ2-1 were favored in newly diagnosed disease. The study examined only peripheral blood because the primary lesion, thyroid tissue, could not be accessed. More public clonotypes were shared among persistent patients (around 3,000) than among newly diagnosed patients (more than 950).

What this sample's time point label stands for: persistent/refractory GD, antithyroid drugs over 5 years with positive TRAb. For both TCR sequencing and RNA sequencing, RNA was extracted from PBMCs using TRIzol. The diagnosis of Graves' disease followed American Thyroid Association guidelines. The patients came from an endocrinology department in Xi'an, China. Each patient gave approximately 8.8 milliliters of peripheral blood, collected in an EDTA anticoagulant tube. Ficoll Paque Plus density gradient separation was used to isolate PBMCs, and no further T cell sorting was performed. An Agilent 2100 Bioanalyzer and agarose gel were used to check RNA quality, and a NanoDrop 2000 was used to measure RNA concentration.

The TCR was taken from a female donor with Graves disease. Source: peripheral blood mononuclear cells (PBMCs), taken when the disease was refractory, from a patient treated with antithyroid drugs. The sequence is built from TRBV20-1 and TRBJ1-1; a confident D gene designation cannot be given. The nucleotide sequence is given as TGCAGTGCTAGAGGCCGACTTTCCCCTGAAGCTTTCTTT. It translates as CSARGRLSPEAFF.